The 3 T cell receptor beta chains below come from one sample, sequenced in a study of blood T cell repertoires in COVID-19. TCRdb's table, derived via immunoSEQ multiplex PCR, lists solely in-frame clones and lacks some. The sample lists over 85,000 clones; approximately 86% were seen once. Sequencing used peripheral blood. These receptors all come from an elderly woman with acute or convalescent COVID-19.

This clone was picked up one time. This sequence joins TRBV24-1 and TRBJ2-7, with D tentatively TRBD2 (6 bases). The CDR3 totals 13 residues. V was pared by 6 bases and J by 7 bases, with 15 bases between. Per germline, CDR1 KGHDR and CDR2 SFDVKD. The CDR3 reads CATSSGVPGEQYF. The CDR3 DNA sequence: TGTGCCACCAGTTCGGGGGTTCCGGGTGAGCAGTACTTC.

The J gene is TRBJ2-7, the V gene TRBV9; maybe TRBD2 (5 bases). The CDR3 has 15 amino acids. The germline V gene encodes CDR1 SGDLS and CDR2 YYNGEE. V was pared by 4 bases and J by 4 bases, with 18 bases between. CDR3 loop: CASSQRGLESYEQYF. In DNA, the CDR3 is TGTGCCAGCAGCCAGAGAGGGCTGGAAAGTTACGAGCAGTACTTC.

This clone was observed once. V usage is TRBV9 and J usage is TRBJ2-1; TRBD2 agrees at 13 bases. This CDR3 has 18 amino acids. CDR1 SGDLS and CDR2 YYNGEE come from the germline V gene. With V trimmed by 2 bases and J by 6 bases, 11 bases remained unmatched. CDR3 nucleotides: TGTGCCAGCAGCGTCACTAGCGGGGGGGCTCTTGACTCCAATGAGCAGTTCTTC. It codes for CASSVTSGGALDSNEQFF.